These T cell receptor beta chains were read from a single sample in a study of blood T cells in healthy people across ages. TCRdb reprocessed the 5' RACE reads with MiXCR, giving one entry per CDR3 protein. The sample has 700,000 to 800,000 distinct CDR3 sequences, roughly 43% seen once. The material sequenced was blood. These receptors came from a woman aged 60 to 75 in good health. CDR3s include the opening cysteine and the closing phenylalanine or tryptophan. D genes are given only for firm matches. Clone size appears in some rows only: once, few, many, or a class for an expanded clone.

TRBV21-1	few	.	TRBJ2-7	CASTHGQSLSIEQYF	TGTGCCAGCACCCATGGACAGTCGTTGTCAATTGAGCAGTACTTC
TRBV6-1	.	TRBD1	TRBJ1-1	CASSSHGTGYTEAFF	TGTGCCAGCAGCTCCCACGGGACAGGGTATACTGAAGCTTTCTTT
TRBV9	few	.	TRBJ1-2	CASSEDDWGGYTF	TGTGCCAGCAGCGAGGACGATTGGGGCGGCTACACCTTC
TRBV12-3/TRBV12-4	.	TRBD1	TRBJ2-1	CACSAVGDRGDEQFF	TGTGCCTGCAGTGCCGTAGGGGACAGGGGTGATGAGCAGTTCTTC
TRBV7-9	once	.	TRBJ2-7	CAGSLRHYEQYF	TGTGCCGGCAGCTTAAGACACTACGAGCAGTACTTC
TRBV25-1	few	TRBD1	TRBJ2-7	CASSEPGTAIFSYEQYF	TGTGCCAGCAGTGAACCCGGGACAGCTATCTTCTCCTACGAGCAGTACTTC
TRBV12-3/TRBV12-4	.	.	TRBJ1-2	CASSFGRGPNYGYTF	TGTGCCAGCAGTTTCGGAAGGGGACCCAACTATGGCTACACCTTC
TRBV29-1	.	.	TRBJ1-1	CSVQGNTEAFF	TGCAGCGTTCAGGGGAACACTGAAGCTTTCTTT
TRBV7-9	many	.	TRBJ2-5	CASSFSGTSSRETQYF	TGTGCCAGCAGCTTCTCCGGGACATCTTCCCGAGAGACCCAGTACTTC
TRBV2	.	TRBD1	TRBJ1-2	CASSEGRTGVYGYTF	TGTGCCAGCAGTGAAGGGCGGACAGGGGTCTATGGCTACACCTTC
TRBV9	once	TRBD2	TRBJ2-3	CASSVNRAGGADTQYF	TGTGCCAGCAGCGTAAACCGAGCGGGGGGGGCAGATACGCAGTATTTT
TRBV6-5	.	.	TRBJ1-6	CASSWDASSYNSPLHF	TGTGCCAGCAGCTGGGACGCGAGCTCCTATAATTCACCCCTCCACTTT
TRBV4-3	.	TRBD1	TRBJ1-4	CASSPGQGAVEKLFF	TGCGCCAGCAGCCCGGGACAGGGGGCGGTGGAAAAACTGTTTTTT
TRBV29-1	many	.	TRBJ2-6	CSVGRTGANVLTF	TGCAGCGTTGGACGGACTGGGGCCAACGTCCTGACTTTC
TRBV28	.	.	TRBJ1-2	CASSYWANYGYTF	TGTGCCAGCAGTTATTGGGCAAACTATGGCTACACCTTC
TRBV28	few	TRBD1	TRBJ2-7	CASSAPGQGSSYEQYF	TGTGCCAGCAGCGCACCGGGACAGGGGTCCTCCTACGAGCAGTACTTC
TRBV27	.	.	TRBJ1-3	CASLGGNTIYF	TGTGCCAGCCTAGGTGGAAACACCATATATTTT
TRBV27	once	.	TRBJ2-4	CASSLSVAGAKNIQYF	TGTGCCAGCAGTTTATCGGTGGCGGGAGCCAAAAACATTCAGTACTTC
TRBV2	.	.	TRBJ2-7	CASSEEGASSSYNEQYF	TGTGCCAGCAGTGAGGAGGGGGCAAGCAGCTCCTACAATGAGCAGTACTTC
TRBV6-6	.	.	TRBJ2-1	CASSLDSQYNEQFF	TGTGCCAGCAGTTTGGACAGCCAATACAATGAGCAGTTCTTC
TRBV3-1	.	.	TRBJ2-5	CASSQDLGRQETQYF	TGTGCCAGCAGCCAAGATCTCGGCAGGCAAGAGACCCAGTACTTC
TRBV5-5	.	.	TRBJ2-3	CASSFGGRTDTQYF	TGTGCCAGCAGCTTCGGGGGTCGCACAGATACGCAGTATTTT
TRBV6-1	.	TRBD2	TRBJ2-7	CASSDRSGSIYEQYF	TGTGCCAGCAGTGATCGTAGCGGGAGTATCTACGAGCAGTACTTC
TRBV4-1	.	TRBD1	TRBJ1-5	CASSLRDSLNQPQHF	TGCGCCAGCAGCCTGAGGGACAGTTTAAATCAGCCCCAGCATTTT
TRBV20-1	.	.	TRBJ2-3	CSATDGDTQYF	TGCAGTGCGACCGACGGAGATACGCAGTATTTT
TRBV18	.	TRBD1	TRBJ1-1	CASLGQGAVNTEAFF	TGTGCCAGCTTAGGACAGGGGGCCGTGAACACTGAAGCTTTCTTT
TRBV29-1	.	.	TRBJ2-7	CSVEVRSYNEQYF	TGCAGCGTCGAGGTACGCTCCTACAATGAGCAGTACTTC
TRBV28	many	TRBD2	TRBJ2-1	CASSQGLESFF	TGTGCCAGCAGCCAGGGACTAGAGTCGTTCTTC
TRBV29-1	few	.	TRBJ2-1	CSAGHPSSYNEQFF	TGCAGCGCCGGACACCCCTCATCCTACAATGAGCAGTTCTTC
TRBV29-1	.	.	TRBJ1-2	CSVVAENYGYTF	TGCAGCGTTGTGGCAGAGAACTATGGCTACACCTTC
TRBV5-1	.	.	TRBJ2-3	CASTTDKVSDTQYF	TGCGCCAGCACCACCGACAAAGTCTCAGATACGCAGTATTTT
TRBV6-2/TRBV6-3	once	TRBD1	TRBJ2-7	CASTDRVPHEQYF	TGTGCCAGCACGGACAGGGTTCCACACGAGCAGTACTTC
TRBV2	.	.	TRBJ1-5	CASTSDGQFNQPQHF	TGTGCCAGCACCTCCGATGGACAGTTCAATCAGCCCCAGCATTTT
TRBV27	.	.	TRBJ2-5	CASSLSSSFKTQYF	TGTGCCAGCAGTTTGAGTAGTAGCTTCAAGACCCAGTACTTC
TRBV7-6	.	.	TRBJ2-3	CASSVNPLDTQYF	TGTGCCAGCAGCGTAAATCCCTTAGATACGCAGTATTTT
TRBV15	.	TRBD2	TRBJ2-7	CATSRNRGGSSYEQYF	TGTGCCACCAGCAGAAACCGCGGGGGGAGCTCCTACGAGCAGTACTTC
TRBV9	.	.	TRBJ1-4	CASSPRDGRRGEKLFF	TGTGCCAGCAGCCCCCGTGACGGACGGAGAGGGGAAAAACTGTTTTTT
TRBV7-6	.	TRBD2	TRBJ2-7	CASSWSLAGVVGEQYF	TGTGCCAGCAGCTGGTCACTAGCGGGAGTTGTTGGCGAGCAGTACTTC
TRBV7-9	.	TRBD2	TRBJ2-7	CASSSGRVASYEQYF	TGTGCCAGCAGCTCCGGGAGGGTGGCGTCCTACGAGCAGTACTTC
TRBV29-1	.	TRBD1	TRBJ2-1	CSASDTGVEQFF	TGCAGCGCCTCTGACACAGGGGTCGAGCAGTTCTTC
TRBV29-1	many	.	TRBJ2-2	CSVDRANTGELFF	TGCAGCGTTGACAGGGCGAACACCGGGGAGCTGTTTTTT
TRBV14	.	.	TRBJ2-1	CASSRQEALEQFF	TGTGCCAGCAGTCGACAGGAGGCACTTGAACAGTTCTTC
TRBV7-6	many	.	TRBJ2-5	CASSFNSVETQYF	TGTGCCAGCAGCTTTAATAGCGTAGAGACCCAGTACTTC
TRBV20-1	.	.	TRBJ2-7	CSARVDSFPYEQYF	TGCAGTGCTAGAGTTGACAGCTTTCCCTACGAGCAGTACTTC
TRBV5-1	.	.	TRBJ2-3	CASGPTSPGASPTDTQYF	TGCGCCAGCGGCCCCACAAGCCCGGGAGCCTCCCCCACAGATACGCAGTATTTT
TRBV20-1	.	.	TRBJ2-7	CSAQTNWEPGYEQYF	TGCAGTGCTCAGACCAATTGGGAGCCGGGCTACGAGCAGTACTTC
TRBV20-1	.	TRBD2	TRBJ2-7	CSARSGRDLYERYF	TGCAGTGCCAGAAGCGGGAGAGACCTCTACGAGCGGTACTTC
TRBV20-1	.	.	TRBJ1-1	CSAPAQGNTEAFF	TGCAGTGCCCCAGCTCAGGGGAACACTGAAGCTTTCTTT
TRBV7-2	.	.	TRBJ2-1	CASSLFGRGKEQFF	TGTGCCAGCAGCTTATTCGGCAGGGGCAAGGAGCAGTTCTTC
TRBV4-3	few	TRBD2	TRBJ2-7	CASSRLATKYYEQYF	TGCGCCAGCAGCCGACTAGCGACGAAATACTACGAGCAGTACTTC
TRBV15	.	TRBD1	TRBJ1-2	CATSRGGTGGAHGYTF	TGTGCCACCAGCAGAGGCGGGACAGGGGGCGCACATGGCTACACCTTC
TRBV15	.	.	TRBJ2-5	CATSRERETQYF	TGTGCCACCAGCAGAGAACGGGAGACCCAGTACTTC
TRBV13	once	.	TRBJ2-3	CASGSVTGTQYF	TGTGCCAGCGGTTCAGTAACGGGCACGCAGTATTTT
TRBV5-1	.	.	TRBJ2-2	CASSLSQHNTGELFF	TGCGCCAGCAGCTTATCACAGCATAACACCGGGGAGCTGTTTTTT
TRBV3-1	.	.	TRBJ1-6	CASSQEQGGHNSLLHF	TGTGCCAGCAGCCAAGAGCAGGGAGGGCATAATTCACTCCTCCACTTT
TRBV6-2/TRBV6-3	.	.	TRBJ1-2	CASSREAWDGYTF	TGTGCCAGCAGCAGAGAAGCGTGGGATGGCTACACCTTC
TRBV15	.	.	TRBJ2-7	CATSRDVGYEQYF	TGTGCCACCAGCAGAGATGTGGGCTATGAGCAGTACTTC
TRBV12-3/TRBV12-4	.	TRBD2	TRBJ2-3	CASSLDPSGGSSDTQYF	TGTGCCAGCAGTTTAGATCCTAGCGGGGGGAGTTCAGATACGCAGTATTTC
TRBV20-1	.	TRBD1	TRBJ2-7	CSALNRGLSYEQYF	TGCAGCGCCTTAAATAGGGGGCTGTCCTACGAGCAGTACTTC